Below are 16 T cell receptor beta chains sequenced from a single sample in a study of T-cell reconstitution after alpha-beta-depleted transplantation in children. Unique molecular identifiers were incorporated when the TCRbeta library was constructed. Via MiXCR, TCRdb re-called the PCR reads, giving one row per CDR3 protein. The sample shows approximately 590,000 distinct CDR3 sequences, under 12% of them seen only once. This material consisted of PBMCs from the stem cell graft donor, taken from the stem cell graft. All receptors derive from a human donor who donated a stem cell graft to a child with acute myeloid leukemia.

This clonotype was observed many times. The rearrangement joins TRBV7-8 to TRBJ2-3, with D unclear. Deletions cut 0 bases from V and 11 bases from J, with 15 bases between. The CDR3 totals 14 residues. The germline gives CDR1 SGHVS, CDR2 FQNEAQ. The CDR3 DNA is TGTGCCAGCAGCTTAGCGAACGCTGGCGGTAGGCAGTATTTT. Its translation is CASSLANAGGRQYF.

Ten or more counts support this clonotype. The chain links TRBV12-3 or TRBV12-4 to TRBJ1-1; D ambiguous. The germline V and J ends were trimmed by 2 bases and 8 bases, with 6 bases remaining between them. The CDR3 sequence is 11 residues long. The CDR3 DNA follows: TGTGCCAGCAGTTTACAGATAGAAGCTTTCTTT. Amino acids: CASSLQIEAFF.

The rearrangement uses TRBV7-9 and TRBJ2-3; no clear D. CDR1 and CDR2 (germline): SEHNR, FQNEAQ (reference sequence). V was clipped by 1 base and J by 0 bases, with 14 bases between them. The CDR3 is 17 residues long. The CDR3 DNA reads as TGTGCCAGCAGCTTAGGAAGGACGGAGACTAGCACAGATACGCAGTATTTT. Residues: CASSLGRTETSTDTQYF.

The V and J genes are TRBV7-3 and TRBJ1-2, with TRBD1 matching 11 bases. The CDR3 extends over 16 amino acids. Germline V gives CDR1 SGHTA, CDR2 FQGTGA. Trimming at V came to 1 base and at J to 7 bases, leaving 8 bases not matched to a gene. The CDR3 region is CASSLRGPGTGGGYTF. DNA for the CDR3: TGTGCCAGCAGCTTAAGGGGCCCCGGGACAGGGGGTGGCTACACCTTC.

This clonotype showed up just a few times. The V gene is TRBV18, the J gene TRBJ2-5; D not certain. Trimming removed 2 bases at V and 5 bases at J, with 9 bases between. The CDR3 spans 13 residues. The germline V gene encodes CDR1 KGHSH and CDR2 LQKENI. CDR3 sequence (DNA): TGTGCCAGCTCACCAATACAACTGGAGACCCAGTACTTC. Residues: CASSPIQLETQYF. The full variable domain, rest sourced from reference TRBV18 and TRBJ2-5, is NAGVMQNPRHLVRRRGQEARLRCSPMKGHSHVYWYRQLPEEGLKFMVYLQKENIIDESGMPKERFSAEFPKEGPSILRIQQVVRGDSAAYFCASSPIQLETQYFGPGTRLLVL.

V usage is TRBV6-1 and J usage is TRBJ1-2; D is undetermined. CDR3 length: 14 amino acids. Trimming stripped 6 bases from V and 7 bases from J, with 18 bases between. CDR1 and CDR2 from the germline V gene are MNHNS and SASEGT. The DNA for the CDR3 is TGTGCCAGCAGCGATACCGCCCACGTGTTTGGCTACACCTTC. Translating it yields CASSDTAHVFGYTF.

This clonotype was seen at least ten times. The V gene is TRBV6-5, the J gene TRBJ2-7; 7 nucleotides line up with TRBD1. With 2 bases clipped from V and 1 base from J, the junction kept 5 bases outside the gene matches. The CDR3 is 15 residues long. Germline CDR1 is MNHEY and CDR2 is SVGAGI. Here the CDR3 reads CASSYDKGQSYEQYF. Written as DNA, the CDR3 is TGTGCCAGCAGTTACGACAAGGGACAGTCCTACGAGCAGTACTTC.

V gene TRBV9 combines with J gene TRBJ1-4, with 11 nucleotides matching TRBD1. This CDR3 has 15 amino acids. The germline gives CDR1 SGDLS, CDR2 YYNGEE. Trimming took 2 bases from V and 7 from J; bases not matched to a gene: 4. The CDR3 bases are TGTGCCAGCAGCGTTCCGGACAGGGGGCCTGAAAAACTGTTTTTT. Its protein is CASSVPDRGPEKLFF.

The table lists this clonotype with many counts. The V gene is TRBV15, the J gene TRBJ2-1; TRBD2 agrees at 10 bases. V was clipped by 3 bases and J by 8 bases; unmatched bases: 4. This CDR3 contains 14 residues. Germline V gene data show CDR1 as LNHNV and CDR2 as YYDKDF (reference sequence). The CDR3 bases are TGTGCCACCAGCAGCCTAGCGGGAGTCGATGAGCAGTTCTTC. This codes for CATSSLAGVDEQFF.

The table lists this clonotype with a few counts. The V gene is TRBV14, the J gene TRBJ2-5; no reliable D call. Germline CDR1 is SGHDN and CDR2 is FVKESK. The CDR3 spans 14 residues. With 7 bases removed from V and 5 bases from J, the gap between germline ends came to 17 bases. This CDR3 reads CASTQGPQWETQYF. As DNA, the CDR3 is TGTGCCAGCACTCAAGGTCCCCAGTGGGAGACCCAGTACTTC. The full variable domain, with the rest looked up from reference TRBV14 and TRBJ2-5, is EAGVTQFPSHSVIEKGQTVTLRCDPISGHDNLYWYRRVMGKEIKFLLHFVKESKQDESGMPNNRFLAERTGGTYSTLKVQPAELEDSGVYFCASTQGPQWETQYFGPGTRLLVL.

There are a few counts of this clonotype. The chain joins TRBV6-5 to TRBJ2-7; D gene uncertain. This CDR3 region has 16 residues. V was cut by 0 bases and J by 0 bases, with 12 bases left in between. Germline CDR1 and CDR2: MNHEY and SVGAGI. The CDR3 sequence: CASSYSADLTSYEQYF. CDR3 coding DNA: TGTGCCAGCAGTTACTCAGCTGACCTAACCTCCTACGAGCAGTACTTC.

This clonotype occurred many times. The chain's CDR3 is CATSSYGLAGGNEQFF. The DNA for the CDR3 is TGTGCCACCAGCAGTTATGGACTAGCGGGAGGCAATGAGCAGTTCTTC. V and J are TRBV15 and TRBJ2-1, with 14 bases fitting TRBD2. The ends lost 3 bases at V and 6 bases at J; junction bases unmatched: 4. The germline CDR1 and CDR2 sequences are LNHNV and YYDKDF (reference sequence). This CDR3 has 16 residues. Together with reference TRBV15 and TRBJ2-1, the CDR3 gives the full variable domain: DAMVIQNPRYQVTQFGKPVTLSCSQTLNHNVMYWYQQKSSQAPKLLFHYYDKDFNNEADTPDNFQSRRPNTSFCFLDIRSPGLGDTAMYLCATSSYGLAGGNEQFFGPGTRLTVL.

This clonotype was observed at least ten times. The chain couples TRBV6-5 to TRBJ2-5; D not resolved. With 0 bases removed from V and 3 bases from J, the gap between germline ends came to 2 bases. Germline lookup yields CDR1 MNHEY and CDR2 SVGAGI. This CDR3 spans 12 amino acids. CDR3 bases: TGTGCCAGCAGTTACTCGAAAGAGACCCAGTACTTC. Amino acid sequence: CASSYSKETQYF.

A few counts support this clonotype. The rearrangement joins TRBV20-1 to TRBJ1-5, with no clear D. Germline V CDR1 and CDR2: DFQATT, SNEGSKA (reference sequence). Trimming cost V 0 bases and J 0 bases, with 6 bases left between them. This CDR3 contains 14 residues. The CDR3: CSARESASNQPQHF. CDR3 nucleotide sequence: TGCAGTGCTAGAGAGTCAGCTAGCAATCAGCCCCAGCATTTT.

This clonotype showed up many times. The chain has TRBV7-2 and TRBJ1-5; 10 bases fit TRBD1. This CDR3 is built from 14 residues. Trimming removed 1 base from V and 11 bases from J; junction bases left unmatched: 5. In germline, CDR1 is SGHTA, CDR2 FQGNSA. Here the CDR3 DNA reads TGTGCCAGCAGCTTAGGTTGGGGACAGGGGACCCAGCATTTT. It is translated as CASSLGWGQGTQHF.

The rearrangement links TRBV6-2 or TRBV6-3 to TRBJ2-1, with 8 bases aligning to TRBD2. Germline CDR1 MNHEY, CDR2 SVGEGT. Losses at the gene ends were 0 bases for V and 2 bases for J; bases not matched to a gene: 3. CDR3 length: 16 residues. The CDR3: CASSYSDSGTYNEQFF. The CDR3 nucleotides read TGTGCCAGCAGTTACTCTGATAGCGGGACCTACAATGAGCAGTTCTTC.